The 10 T cell receptor beta chains below come from one sample, sequenced in a study of T cell responses to AZD1222 COVID-19 vaccine. The data were produced by immunoSEQ multiplex PCR, yet TCRdb's version contains in-frame clones alone and is incomplete. Of fewer than 200,000 clones in the sample, approximately 92% were seen once. The source material was peripheral blood, sampled on day 0 of AZD1222 vaccination. The origin of the receptors is an adult in good health.

This clone was observed a handful of times. The gene calls are TRBV6-1 and TRBJ1-6, with D tentatively TRBD1 (5 bases). The CDR3 runs 15 residues. Trimming removed 3 bases from V and 5 bases from J, with 11 bases in between. Germline V gives CDR1 MNHNS, CDR2 SASEGT. The CDR3 is CASSEGDTNNSPLHF. CDR3 DNA: TGTGCCAGCAGTGAGGGGGATACTAATAATTCACCCCTCCACTTT.

This rearrangement joins TRBV19 to TRBJ1-4; D might be TRBD1 (5 bases). The germline V gene encodes CDR1 LNHDA and CDR2 SQIVND (reference sequence). The CDR3 length is 15 residues. V was cut by 4 bases and J by 4 bases, with 13 bases left in between. The CDR3 protein is CASSSRRDGNEKLFF. CDR3 DNA sequence: TGTGCCAGTAGTAGCAGAAGGGACGGTAATGAAAAACTGTTTTTT.

The chain is built from TRBV12-5 and TRBJ1-1; D is unresolved. The CDR3 runs to 14 residues. Deletions cut 2 bases from V and 7 bases from J, with 14 bases between. CDR1 is LGHNT and CDR2 is FRNRAP in the germline V gene. In nucleotides, the CDR3 is TGTGCTAGTGGTTTGTCTCAGTTAGCGAGTGAAGCTTTCTTT. This codes for CASGLSQLASEAFF.

The chain recombines TRBV2 with TRBJ2-7; D is unresolved. CDR3 size: 14 residues. Per germline, CDR1 SNHLY and CDR2 FYNNEI. The V and J ends lost 3 bases and 9 bases respectively, with 18 bases between them. CDR3 nucleotides: TGTGCCAGCAGTGACCCAGTAAAAGATGTGGTGCAGTACTTC. Amino acid sequence: CASSDPVKDVVQYF.

CDR3 bases: TGTGCCAGCAGTCTCGGTAGGGGTACGCAGTATTTT. Its translation: CASSLGRGTQYF. The chain uses TRBV7-3 and TRBJ2-3; D is possibly TRBD1 (5 bases). The CDR3 consists of 12 residues. Germline CDR1 and CDR2: SGHTA and FQGTGA. The V end was cut by 6 bases, the J end by 8 bases, with 12 bases between.

The rearrangement links TRBV19 to TRBJ2-2; 8 bases map to TRBD2. This CDR3 comprises 14 residues. Germline loops: CDR1 LNHDA, CDR2 SQIVND (reference sequence). The V segment lost 7 bases and the J segment 6 bases; nucleotides outside the gene matches: 7. The CDR3 reads CASIERGGPGELFF. CDR3 nucleotides: TGTGCCAGTATAGAACGGGGGGGCCCCGGGGAGCTGTTTTTT.

The genes are TRBV6-6 and TRBJ1-5; possibly TRBD1 for D (6 bases). This CDR3 comprises 13 residues. V was pared by 8 bases and J by 1 base, with 9 bases between. The germline V gene has CDR1 MNHNY and CDR2 SVGAGI (reference sequence). For the CDR3, the DNA is TGTGCCAGCCGAACAGGGAGCAATCAGCCCCAGCATTTT. It specifies CASRTGSNQPQHF.

This sequence joins TRBV2 and TRBJ1-2, with D possibly TRBD1 on 6 matching bases. This CDR3 is built from 15 residues. Trimming stripped 2 bases from V and 4 bases from J, with 14 bases between. The germline V gene encodes CDR1 SNHLY and CDR2 FYNNEI. The CDR3 loop reads CASSEMGQLSYGYTF. CDR3 nucleotide sequence: TGTGCCAGCAGTGAAATGGGACAATTGAGCTATGGCTACACCTTC. Filled out from reference TRBV2 and TRBJ1-2, the complete variable domain reads EPEVTQTPSHQVTQMGQEVILRCVPISNHLYFYWYRQILGQKVEFLVSFYNNEISEKSEIFDDQFSVERPDGSNFTLKIRSTKLEDSAMYFCASSEMGQLSYGYTFGSGTRLTVV.

The chain is built from TRBV6-5 and TRBJ1-5, with no clear D. The CDR3 contains 14 residues. The V end was cut by 7 bases, the J end by 1 base, with 11 bases between. CDR1 is MNHEY and CDR2 is SVGAGI in the germline V gene. CDR3 nucleotides: TGTGCCAGCAAGCAGGCAGCCAGCAATCAGCCCCAGCATTTT. Encoded protein: CASKQAASNQPQHF.

The rearrangement uses TRBV27 and TRBJ1-1; the D gene is possibly TRBD1 (5 bases). Germline V gene sequence: CDR1 MNHEY, CDR2 SMNVEV (reference sequence). V shed 5 bases and J shed 4 bases, with 14 bases lying between them. The CDR3 length is 14 residues. The CDR3 bases are TGTGCCAGCAGTCTACTCGGGGGTCTCACTGAAGCTTTCTTT. Translated, it gives CASSLLGGLTEAFF.